This TCR beta chain was found in a study of blood T cell repertoires in COVID-19. Profiled with immunoSEQ multiplex PCR; TCRdb holds only in-frame clones, not every one. The table lists about 180,000 clones, about 91% of them singletons. The V end lost 4 bases, the J end lost 3 bases, and 14 bases lay between the germline ends. Germline CDR1 is WNHNN and CDR2 is SYGVQD (reference sequence). This CDR3 region has 15 residues. Sequencing used peripheral blood. The receptor's source is a woman younger than 45 with acute or convalescent COVID-19. The chain employs TRBV10-1 and TRBJ2-3, with a weak D call TRBD2 (6 bases). The CDR3 sequence: CASSVGGEGTDTQYF. The DNA of the CDR3 is TGCGCCAGCAGTGTCGGGGGAGAGGGGACAGATACGCAGTATTTT.